This T cell receptor beta chain was retrieved from a study of IL-17A CD8 T cells in psoriatic arthritis synovium. With respect to the entire study: The goal of the study was to characterize the phenotype, molecular profile and function of synovial IL-17A+CD8+ T cells in the pathogenesis of psoriatic arthritis. What the research found in general, with its limitations: Because no psoriatic arthritis synovial tissue samples were available, cells were taken from synovial fluid instead of synovial tissue. Only three patients were included in the TCR sequencing, a limited sample size that the authors acknowledged. In a couple of patients, many Tc17 clones also appeared in the synovial Tc1 population, producing Morisita overlap indices above 0.85. Although most synovial CD8+ subsets stayed polyclonal, some individual clones made up over 4.5% of the repertoire.

This clone was detected a few times. No antigen is known for it. No base-level quality is on record; no much larger clone is a single base apart. The CDR3 measures 16 amino acids from cysteine to phenylalanine. Of the read, only the CDR3 DNA is kept; its 48 bases are in frame from base 1. CDR1 is given as SQVTM and CDR2 as ANQGSEA, both from the germline V gene. Relative to germline, V is 1 base shorter and J is 6 bases shorter, with 21 bases between their ends. After DNA extraction (Qiagen), TCRbeta V-D-J rearrangements underwent bias-controlled amplification and then high-throughput sequencing (immunoSEQ; Adaptive Biotech). For the original study's pipeline: The immunoSEQ Analyzer platform was used for sequence-level analysis of productive sequences. Clonality was computed as 1 minus Pielou's evenness, ranging from 0 (highly polyclonal) to 1 (monoclonal). The Morisita index, which runs from 0 (no similarity) to 1 (complete similarity), was used to measure repertoire overlap between subsets. TCRdb stores this immuneACCESS table with in-frame sequences only. Part of the clones is absent; in the studies checked, under half of the shortfall reflects unresolved V genes, and no reason is known for the rest. The DNA gave D and trimming, while V, J and clone size come from that table. Within this sample are about 2,200 clones, with 65% to 80% of them counted one time only. Of the sample, over 13% falls within the top ten clones.

Magnetically isolated CD3+ T cells were stimulated 1.5 hours with PMA and ionomycin, then labeled by IL-17A and IFNgamma cytokine secretion assays. Synovial fluid effusions were aspirated from actively inflamed joints of psoriatic arthritis patients. Memory CD8+ T cells in synovial fluid were sorted patient by patient into Tc17 (IL-17A+) cells, bulk memory cells and Tc1 (IL-17A-IFNgamma+) cells in order to compare their TCR repertoires. Psoriatic arthritis patients met the Classification of Psoriatic Arthritis Study Group (CASPAR) criteria. Cytokine-secreting cells were counterstained with viability dye and anti-CD3, CD8, CD14 and CD4 antibodies and sorted on a BD FACSAria. In a few patients with psoriatic arthritis, sorted CD8+ T cell subsets from synovial fluid were put through TCRbeta sequencing. After isolation with Lymphoprep, synovial fluid mononuclear cells were cryopreserved in liquid nitrogen until use. Cryopreservation medium contained approximately 50% fetal calf serum and around 10% dimethyl sulfoxide.

The rearrangement joined TRBV29-1 to TRBJ1-2; no D gene can be assigned with confidence. The TCR comes from a human donor with psoriatic arthritis. Sequences were obtained from IFN-gamma+ CD8+ T cells from synovial fluid. What this sample's cell subset or site label stands for: IL-17A-IFNgamma+ memory CD8+ (Tc1) cells. The CDR3 protein: CSVEVPSLNVGDGYTF. The nucleotides are TGCAGCGTTGAAGTTCCCAGCCTCAATGTTGGAGATGGCTACACCTTC.